The 19 T cell receptor beta chains below were found in one sample sequenced in a study of cytomegalovirus exposure and HLA in healthy donors (dated by TCRdb to 2016 to 2017). The library was made by the immunoSEQ multiplex PCR assay. The multiplex PCR relied on a mix of 60 forward primers for TCR Vbeta segments and 13 reverse primers for TCR Jbeta segments. TCRdb stores this immuneACCESS table with in-frame sequences only. Part of the clones is absent; in the studies checked, under half of the shortfall reflects unresolved V genes, and no reason is known for the rest. Present in this sample are about 130,000 clones, about three quarters of which were seen just once. The ten largest make up less than 15% of the sample. Sequencing input: PBMCs. These receptors were collected from a woman in her fifties or sixties in good health and CMV-seropositive.

This rearrangement joins TRBV30 to TRBJ2-5; TRBD1 aligns across 7 bases. Germline CDR1 GTSNPN, CDR2 SVGIG (reference sequence). This CDR3 spans 13 amino acids. Unmatched junction bases numbered 5, after V lost 4 bases and J lost 3 bases. CDR3 sequence reads: CAWTRTGKETQYF. The CDR3 DNA follows: TGTGCCTGGACCCGGACAGGAAAAGAGACCCAGTACTTC.

The chain links TRBV4-2 to TRBJ1-2; 10 bases agree with TRBD1. This CDR3 spans 15 amino acids. Germline CDR1 reads LGHNA; CDR2 reads YNFKEQ. J gave up 4 bases and V 0 bases, and 2 bases lay outside the gene matches. For the CDR3, the DNA is TGTGCCAGCAGCCAAGATCGGACAGGGGGCTATGGCTACACCTTC. Amino acids: CASSQDRTGGYGYTF.

This clone was observed a handful of times. V gene TRBV4-2 combines with J gene TRBJ2-2, with D maybe TRBD2 (5 bases). This CDR3 has 17 amino acids. V shed 4 bases and J shed 4 bases, with 19 bases lying between them. CDR1 and CDR2 (germline): LGHNA, YNFKEQ. CDR3: CASSRSARETPTGELFF. For the CDR3, the DNA is TGTGCCAGCAGCCGATCAGCGAGGGAAACCCCCACCGGGGAGCTGTTTTTT.

V usage is TRBV10-3 and J usage is TRBJ1-2, with a weak D call TRBD1 (5 bases). Germline loops: CDR1 ENHRY, CDR2 SYGVKD. V shed 3 bases and J shed 0 bases, with 11 bases lying between them. There are 15 residues in the CDR3. The CDR3 is CAISEIPTANYGYTF. The DNA of the CDR3 is TGTGCCATCAGTGAAATCCCGACAGCTAACTATGGCTACACCTTC.

The genes are TRBV18 and TRBJ2-6; TRBD1 might be the D (6 bases). Trimming left V 3 bases short and J 0 bases short, with 9 bases between. This CDR3 region has 16 residues. CDR1 is KGHSH, CDR2 LQKENI, per germline. The CDR3 loop reads CASSPRTASGANVLTF. CDR3 nucleotides: TGTGCCAGCTCACCTCGGACAGCCTCTGGGGCCAACGTCCTGACTTTC.

This clone was observed a handful of times. The chain couples TRBV7-9 to TRBJ1-1; no definite D call. V was pared by 4 bases and J by 4 bases, with 13 bases between. This CDR3 has 14 residues. Germline loops: CDR1 SEHNR, CDR2 FQNEAQ (reference sequence). CDR3 residues: CASSYVSKSTEAFF. The CDR3 DNA sequence: TGTGCCAGCAGCTATGTGTCTAAGAGCACTGAAGCTTTCTTT. The full variable domain, completed using reference TRBV7-9 and TRBJ1-1, is DTGVSQNPRHKITKRGQNVTFRCDPISEHNRLYWYRQTLGQGPEFLTYFQNEAQLEKSRLLSDRFSAERPKGSFSTLEIQRTEQGDSAMYLCASSYVSKSTEAFFGQGTRLTVV.

This clone was seen a single time. The chain carries TRBV5-4 and TRBJ1-2; D unclear. V was trimmed by 4 bases and J by 7 bases, leaving 11 bases between them. From germline, CDR1 is SGHNT and CDR2 YYREEE (reference sequence). This CDR3 has 12 amino acids. DNA for the CDR3: TGTGCCAGCAGCCCTGTAGGGAGTGGCTACACCTTC. This codes for CASSPVGSGYTF.

This chain uses TRBV28 with TRBJ1-2; TRBD1 is a possible D gene (6 bases). Trimming cost V 6 bases and J 5 bases, with 13 bases left between them. This CDR3 region has 13 residues. Looked up from germline, CDR1 is MDHEN and CDR2 is SYDVKM. CDR3 bases: TGTGCCAGCAGCCCGTCCCAGGGGTATGGCTACACCTTC. Amino acid sequence: CASSPSQGYGYTF.

The CDR3 protein is CASSISRGENIQYF. Here the CDR3 DNA reads TGTGCCAGTAGTATATCCCGCGGGGAAAACATTCAGTACTTC. The gene calls are TRBV19 and TRBJ2-4; D may be TRBD2 (6 bases). V lost 2 bases and J lost 5, with 10 bases in between. CDR3 length: 14 amino acids. The germline V gene has CDR1 LNHDA and CDR2 SQIVND (reference sequence).

This rearrangement joins TRBV4-3 to TRBJ2-3; D might be TRBD1 (5 bases). V lost 4 bases to trimming and J lost 2 bases, with 16 bases between them. This CDR3 region has 16 residues. The germline gives CDR1 LGHNA, CDR2 YSLEER. The CDR3 protein is CASSPGTGAPTDTQYF. The CDR3 DNA reads TGCGCCAGCAGCCCCGGTACTGGGGCCCCCACAGATACGCAGTATTTT.

The genes are TRBV5-1 and TRBJ2-1, with 8 bases fitting TRBD2. Germline CDR1 reads SGHRS; CDR2 reads YFSETQ. The length of the CDR3 is 16 residues. The trim removed 4 bases at V and 8 bases at J, leaving 14 bases unmatched. The CDR3 loop is CASSPGGAGIGDEQFF. CDR3 DNA: TGCGCCAGCAGCCCGGGGGGGGCAGGGATCGGGGATGAGCAGTTCTTC.

The chain carries TRBV2 and TRBJ1-5; D unresolved. Germline CDR1 reads SNHLY; CDR2 reads FYNNEI. The CDR3 totals 14 residues. V was cut by 6 bases and J by 4 bases, with 13 bases left in between. As DNA, the CDR3 is TGTGCCAGCAGGGAGCGGGGATTAAATCAGCCCCAGCATTTT. It yields the protein CASRERGLNQPQHF.

In DNA form, the CDR3 reads TGTGCCAGCAGCGTGCCAGGGAAGATGCATGAAAAACTGTTTTTT. Amino acids: CASSVPGKMHEKLFF. The V and J genes are TRBV7-7 and TRBJ1-4; perhaps TRBD1 as D (5 bases). Trimming pared 5 bases from V and 6 bases from J, leaving 16 bases between. This CDR3 is built from 15 residues. Germline V gene data show CDR1 as SSHAT and CDR2 as FNYEAQ (reference sequence). Using reference TRBV7-7 and TRBJ1-4 for the parts outside the CDR3, the full variable domain is GAGVSQSPRYKVTKRGQDVTLRCDPISSHATLYWYQQALGQGPEFLTYFNYEAQPDKSGLPSDRFSAERPEGSISTLTIQRTEQRDSAMYRCASSVPGKMHEKLFFGSGTQLSVL.

On this clone: Other DNA sequences of this sample code for an identical CDR3. The rearrangement uses TRBV18 and TRBJ1-1; 7 bases line up with TRBD1. Trimming removed 4 bases from V and 1 base from J; junction bases left unmatched: 3. The length of the CDR3 is 14 residues. Germline CDR1 is KGHSH and CDR2 is LQKENI. The CDR3 sequence: CASSRDRKNTEAFF. The CDR3 nucleotides read TGTGCCAGCTCACGGGACAGAAAGAACACTGAAGCTTTCTTT.

In its sample, this clone was seen a few times. V usage is TRBV7-6 and J usage is TRBJ2-5; a possible D gene is TRBD2 (7 bases). Germline lookup yields CDR1 SGHVS and CDR2 FNYEAQ. The ends were cut back, 0 bases at V and 4 bases at J, with 15 bases in the middle. This CDR3 has 16 amino acids. DNA for the CDR3: TGTGCCAGCAGCTTAGCGCCCGAGGGGGGGGTAGAGACCCAGTACTTC. Amino acid sequence: CASSLAPEGGVETQYF.

The chain links TRBV27 to TRBJ1-1; D gene unclear. V was clipped by 7 bases and J by 11 bases, with 14 bases between them. This CDR3 comprises 11 residues. Germline CDR1 reads MNHEY; CDR2 reads SMNVEV (reference sequence). For the CDR3, the DNA is TGTGCCAGCACCTCAAGAGGGCAGGCTTTCTTT. This translates into CASTSRGQAFF.

J is TRBJ1-5 and V is TRBV27; no clear D gene. V lost 1 base and J 3 bases, leaving 10 bases between the germline ends. Germline lookup yields CDR1 MNHEY and CDR2 SMNVEV (reference sequence). The length of the CDR3 is 15 residues. CDR3 nucleotides: TGTGCCAGCAGTTTATTCTCCGGGTTCAATCAGCCCCAGCATTTT. It encodes CASSLFSGFNQPQHF.

This clone was detected only once. The chain recombines TRBV7-9 with TRBJ1-4; no clear D gene. V lost 5 bases to trimming and J lost 7 bases, with 20 bases between them. The CDR3 runs 16 residues. CDR1 is SEHNR, CDR2 FQNEAQ, per germline (reference sequence). The CDR3 coding sequence is TGTGCCAGCAGCCCCCGCGGGATAGGGCCCGGTGAAAAACTGTTTTTT. Protein product: CASSPRGIGPGEKLFF.

This sequence joins TRBV7-2 and TRBJ1-5; TRBD1 matches 10 bases. This CDR3 comprises 16 residues. The V segment lost 7 bases and the J segment 4 bases; nucleotides outside the gene matches: 10. Germline values: CDR1 SGHTA, CDR2 FQGNSA. The CDR3 loop reads CASNIDRGLGNQPQHF. Here the CDR3 DNA reads TGTGCCAGCAACATAGACAGGGGGCTTGGAAATCAGCCCCAGCATTTT.